A selection of T cell receptor beta chains follows, all from one sample in a study of blood T cell repertoires in COVID-19. Sequencing used immunoSEQ multiplex PCR; TCRdb keeps in-frame clones, though not all of them. The table includes tens of thousands of clones, roughly 84% detected once. The source material was peripheral blood. These receptors were collected from a human donor in a cohort sampled during active COVID-19. Each CDR3 is given with its conserved first and last residue. D genes are given only for firm matches. Size values are once, few and many counts, or a class for expanded clones, and some rows have none.

J gene	clone size	V gene	D gene	CDR3 protein	CDR3 DNA
TRBJ2-5	NA	TRBV5-1	NA	CASSLRTQETQYF	TGCGCCAGCAGCTTGCGCACTCAAGAGACCCAGTACTTC
TRBJ2-3	NA	TRBV29-1	TRBD2	CSVRGGSDTQYF	TGCAGCGTACGGGGGGGCTCAGATACGCAGTATTTT
TRBJ2-5	NA	TRBV5-4	TRBD2	CASSVTSGVEETQYF	TGTGCCAGCAGCGTAACTAGCGGAGTGGAGGAGACCCAGTACTTC
TRBJ2-5	NA	TRBV15	TRBD1	CATSRGGTGQETQYF	TGTGCCACCAGCAGAGGGGGGACAGGGCAAGAGACCCAGTACTTC
TRBJ1-1	NA	TRBV7-3	TRBD1	CASSPGTGGTEAFF	TGTGCCAGCAGTCCAGGGACAGGGGGCACTGAAGCTTTCTTT
TRBJ2-3	NA	TRBV2	TRBD2	CASRRAGGTDTQYF	TGTGCCAGCAGGAGGGCGGGGGGCACAGATACGCAGTATTTT
TRBJ2-7	once	TRBV6-5	NA	CASSRLAGEQYF	TGTGCCAGCAGTCGGCTAGCTGGCGAGCAGTACTTC
TRBJ2-1	NA	TRBV5-5	TRBD2	CASSWTSGNYNEQFF	TGTGCCAGCAGCTGGACTAGCGGAAATTACAATGAGCAGTTCTTC
TRBJ1-6	NA	TRBV3-1/TRBV3-2	TRBD1	CASSYAKRPGQGDSPLHF	TGTGCCAGCAGCTACGCCAAACGACCGGGACAGGGTGATTCACCCCTCCACTTT
TRBJ2-1	NA	TRBV12-5	NA	CASGSIRANEQFF	TGTGCTAGTGGTTCTATTAGAGCCAATGAGCAGTTCTTC
TRBJ1-4	NA	TRBV18	TRBD1	CASSSGTGDEKLFF	TGTGCCAGCTCATCCGGGACAGGGGATGAAAAACTGTTTTTT
TRBJ2-1	NA	TRBV10-1	TRBD2	CASSDIAGAVHEQFF	TGCGCCAGCAGTGATATAGCGGGGGCCGTGCATGAGCAGTTCTTC
TRBJ2-3	once	TRBV1	NA	CTSSKQTVWGRTDTQYF	TGCACCAGCAGCAAGCAAACCGTGTGGGGCCGGACAGATACGCAGTATTTT
TRBJ2-7	NA	TRBV2	TRBD1	CASAGTGLSYEQYF	TGTGCCAGCGCTGGGACAGGGCTTTCCTACGAGCAGTACTTC
TRBJ1-6	many	TRBV11-1	TRBD1	CASSTTGDRAPLHF	TGTGCCAGCAGCACCACAGGGGATCGGGCACCCCTCCACTTT
TRBJ2-5	NA	TRBV3-1/TRBV3-2	TRBD2	CASRLGLKSQYF	TGTGCCAGCAGACTGGGACTAAAGTCCCAGTACTTC
TRBJ2-2	once	TRBV7-9	TRBD2	CASSRPSGTNTGELFF	TGTGCCAGCAGCCGCCCTAGCGGGACGAACACCGGGGAGCTGTTTTTT
TRBJ2-5	NA	TRBV5-6	NA	CASSFQGMGETQYF	TGTGCCAGCAGCTTCCAGGGGATGGGTGAGACCCAGTACTTC
TRBJ1-2	NA	TRBV5-1	NA	CASSLDGPNYGYTF	TGCGCCAGCAGCTTGGATGGGCCTAACTATGGCTACACCTTC
TRBJ2-7	NA	TRBV18	NA	CASSPPGTATYEQYF	TGTGCCAGCTCACCACCCGGGACTGCTACCTACGAGCAGTACTTC
TRBJ1-3	NA	TRBV7-2	NA	CASSLVAGSGNTIYF	TGTGCCAGCAGCTTAGTCGCAGGGTCTGGAAACACCATATATTTT
TRBJ1-5	NA	TRBV18	NA	CASSQIGRGQPQHF	TGTGCCAGCTCACAGATAGGACGCGGGCAGCCCCAGCATTTT
TRBJ2-7	few	TRBV7-9	NA	CASSARYLSYEQYF	TGTGCCAGCAGCGCGCGTTACCTCTCCTACGAGCAGTACTTC
TRBJ1-6	NA	TRBV7-4	NA	CASRGGTEYSPLHF	TGTGCCAGTCGGGGGGGGACGGAGTATTCACCCCTCCACTTT
TRBJ1-1	NA	TRBV7-8	NA	CASSLGIADTEAFF	TGTGCCAGCAGCTTAGGGATCGCGGACACTGAAGCTTTCTTT
TRBJ2-2	NA	TRBV19	TRBD1	CASTGGITGELFF	TGTGCCAGTACAGGGGGCATCACCGGGGAGCTGTTTTTT
TRBJ2-7	NA	TRBV11-1	NA	CASSFPPMGAVYEQYF	TGTGCCAGCAGCTTTCCCCCGATGGGGGCTGTCTACGAGCAGTACTTC
TRBJ2-7	NA	TRBV11-2	NA	CASSLVYFGSYEQYF	TGTGCCAGCAGCTTAGTCTACTTCGGCTCCTACGAGCAGTACTTC
TRBJ2-5	NA	TRBV11-2	NA	CASSPPGTSGRETQYF	TGTGCCAGCAGCCCCCCCGGGACATCTGGAAGAGAGACCCAGTACTTC
TRBJ2-3	NA	TRBV7-9	TRBD2	CASSLSGLAMHTQYF	TGTGCCAGCAGCTTATCCGGACTAGCTATGCATACGCAGTATTTT
TRBJ2-7	few	TRBV5-4	NA	CASSLRLGDGYEQYF	TGTGCCAGCAGCTTGCGACTAGGGGATGGGTACGAGCAGTACTTC
TRBJ2-5	few	TRBV2	TRBD1	CASTWTGETQYF	TGTGCCAGCACCTGGACAGGGGAGACCCAGTACTTC
TRBJ2-3	NA	TRBV5-1	TRBD2	CASSLGTSGGYSTDTQYF	TGCGCCAGCAGCCTCGGGACTAGCGGGGGGTATAGCACAGATACGCAGTATTTT
TRBJ2-2	NA	TRBV6-2/TRBV6-3	NA	CASSFLSLANTGELFF	TGTGCCAGCAGTTTTTTAAGCCTCGCGAACACCGGGGAGCTGTTTTTT
TRBJ1-4	NA	TRBV2	TRBD1	CASRTGSANEKLFF	TGTGCCAGCAGGACAGGGTCTGCTAATGAAAAACTGTTTTTT
TRBJ1-4	NA	TRBV11-2	NA	CASSLDREKLFF	TGTGCCAGCAGCTTAGACCGTGAAAAACTGTTTTTT
TRBJ1-1	NA	TRBV7-9	NA	CASSFGRARGTEAFF	TGTGCCAGCAGCTTTGGACGGGCCCGGGGCACTGAAGCTTTCTTT
TRBJ2-1	NA	TRBV5-1	NA	CASSPDTSRANEQFF	TGCGCCAGCAGCCCGGACACCAGCCGAGCCAATGAGCAGTTCTTC
TRBJ2-4	NA	TRBV5-4	NA	CASSSDRNIQYF	TGTGCCAGCAGCTCGGACAGAAACATTCAGTACTTC
TRBJ2-7	once	TRBV4-1	NA	CASSQQGSYEQYF	TGCGCCAGCAGCCAACAGGGTTCCTACGAGCAGTACTTC
TRBJ1-2	medium-sized	TRBV15	NA	CATSRDGAVYGYTF	TGTGCCACCAGCAGAGATGGGGCCGTTTATGGCTACACCTTC
TRBJ2-7	NA	TRBV7-9	NA	CASSREVEQYF	TGTGCCAGCAGCCGAGAGGTCGAGCAGTACTTC
TRBJ1-3	NA	TRBV7-9	NA	CASSLEVTGGNTIYF	TGTGCCAGCAGCTTGGAGGTCACGGGGGGAAACACCATATATTTT
TRBJ1-5	NA	TRBV15	NA	CATSREEASNQPQHF	TGTGCCACCAGCAGAGAGGAGGCGAGCAATCAGCCCCAGCATTTT
TRBJ2-3	NA	TRBV15	TRBD2	CATSPWGTSGGGDTQYF	TGTGCCACCAGCCCCTGGGGTACTAGCGGGGGTGGAGATACGCAGTATTTT
TRBJ2-1	NA	TRBV6-4	NA	CASSVQAISEQFF	TGTGCCAGCAGTGTACAGGCAATAAGTGAGCAGTTCTTC
TRBJ2-7	NA	TRBV5-1	TRBD1	CASSLSRGLSYEQYF	TGCGCCAGCAGCTTGAGCAGGGGGCTGTCCTACGAGCAGTACTTC
TRBJ2-7	NA	TRBV18	NA	CASSNTGYSYEQYF	TGTGCCAGCTCAAACACAGGTTACTCCTACGAGCAGTACTTC
TRBJ1-5	NA	TRBV15	NA	CATSREHNEPQHF	TGTGCCACCAGCAGAGAACATAACGAGCCCCAGCATTTT
TRBJ2-1	few	TRBV19	NA	CASSTEGRKNEQFF	TGTGCCAGTAGTACGGAGGGACGGAAAAATGAGCAGTTCTTC
TRBJ1-3	NA	TRBV2	NA	CASTPDSPSVGNTIYF	TGTGCCAGCACCCCGGACAGTCCCTCTGTAGGAAACACCATATATTTT
TRBJ2-2	NA	TRBV7-9	NA	CASSSPVSGELFF	TGTGCCAGCAGCTCCCCCGTTTCGGGGGAGCTGTTTTTT
TRBJ1-3	NA	TRBV5-1	NA	CASSDPTGASGNTIYF	TGCGCCAGCAGCGACCCGACTGGGGCCTCTGGAAACACCATATATTTT
TRBJ2-2	NA	TRBV5-1	NA	CASSGLASGGELFF	TGCGCCAGCAGCGGGCTAGCGTCTGGCGGGGAGCTGTTTTTT
TRBJ1-2	NA	TRBV18	NA	CASSPQVENGYTF	TGTGCCAGCTCACCACAGGTGGAGAATGGCTACACCTTC
TRBJ2-7	once	TRBV6-1	NA	CASSDLEQYF	TGTGCCAGCAGTGATCTAGAGCAGTACTTC
TRBJ2-7	NA	TRBV2	NA	CATSTRRFGEQYF	TGTGCCACGTCGACCCGGAGGTTTGGCGAGCAGTACTTC